The 3 T cell receptor beta chains presented below share a single source sample, sequenced in a study of neurological immune-mediated disorders. Each CDR3 protein is one row after TCRdb ran MiXCR on the 5' RACE reads. Here the sample spans tens of thousands of distinct CDR3 sequences, approximately 17% being singletons. The sample taken for sequencing was PBMCs. The receptor set was obtained from a woman between 40 and 55 years old in good health.

This rearrangement joins TRBV20-1 to TRBJ2-3; D might be TRBD1 (5 bases). The V and J ends lost 0 bases and 4 bases respectively, with 14 bases between them. Germline V gene sequence: CDR1 DFQATT, CDR2 SNEGSKA (reference sequence). CDR3 length equals 15 residues. CDR3 loop: CSARDWEGVADTQYF. The CDR3 DNA sequence: TGCAGTGCTAGAGATTGGGAAGGGGTAGCAGATACGCAGTATTTT.

In its sample, this clonotype was seen many times. V is TRBV6-5 and J is TRBJ1-1; D is unresolved. V dropped 4 bases and J dropped 8 bases, with 14 bases sitting between them. Germline CDR1 is MNHEY and CDR2 is SVGAGI. This CDR3 spans 13 amino acids. As DNA, the CDR3 is TGTGCCAGCAGTTTTCTGCCCTTGCGGGAAGCTTTCTTT. It translates to CASSFLPLREAFF.

The chain carries TRBV30 and TRBJ2-2, with 9 bases matching TRBD1. CDR1 GTSNPN and CDR2 SVGIG come from the germline V gene (reference sequence). V lost 3 bases, J lost 6 bases, and 8 bases stayed unmatched. CDR3 length: 15 amino acids. For the CDR3, the DNA is TGTGCCTGGAGCGGCACAGGGGGCATTGCCGGGGAGCTGTTTTTT. Translating gives CAWSGTGGIAGELFF.